This T cell receptor beta chain is drawn from a study of cytomegalovirus exposure and HLA in healthy donors. PCR was performed using 60 Vbeta and 13 Jbeta primers. Here immunoSEQ multiplex PCR was the method, and the copy in TCRdb shows in-frame clones only, minus some. The sample includes roughly 150,000 clones, 70% of them seen just once. Sample: PBMCs. This receptor was obtained from an older woman in good health and CMV-seropositive.

The CDR3 nucleotides read TGCGCCAGCAGCCCCTGGGGGGGCCATGGCTACACCTTC. This translates into CASSPWGGHGYTF. The V call is TRBV5-1, the J call TRBJ1-2, with D tentatively TRBD1 (6 bases). Germline CDR1 and CDR2: SGHRS and YFSETQ. V lost 4 bases to trimming and J lost 6 bases, with 13 bases between them. The CDR3 spans 13 residues.